A single sample is the source of the 24 T cell receptor beta chains below, sequenced in a study of PD-L1 blockade in urothelial cancer (dated by TCRdb to between 2016 and 2019). Libraries were prepared through the immunoSEQ multiplex PCR assay. TCRdb stores this immuneACCESS table with in-frame sequences only. Part of the clones is absent; in the studies checked, under half of the shortfall reflects unresolved V genes, and no reason is known for the rest. The sample profile shows some 60,000 clones; 86% of them were found once. Approximately 2.9% of the sample goes to the ten largest clones. This sample comprised PBMCs, obtained around atezolizumab (anti-PD-L1) treatment. Source of these receptors: a man aged 50 or older with urothelial cancer.

The rearrangement joins TRBV7-3 to TRBJ2-5; a weak D match, TRBD1 (6 bases). Trimming removed 3 bases at V and 2 bases at J, with 7 bases between. Germline CDR1 is SGHTA and CDR2 is FQGTGA. The CDR3 sequence is 13 residues long. This CDR3 reads CASSLGQQETQYF. The CDR3 DNA reads as TGTGCCAGCAGCTTGGGACAACAAGAGACCCAGTACTTC.

The CDR3 DNA sequence: TGTGCCAGCAGCGTAGCGGGGGGGTCCTTAGGCACAGATACGCAGTATTTT. Amino acid sequence: CASSVAGGSLGTDTQYF. The rearrangement links TRBV9 to TRBJ2-3; 8 nucleotides align to TRBD2. V lost 0 bases, J lost 1 base, and 7 bases stayed unmatched. Germline CDR1 and CDR2: SGDLS and YYNGEE. The CDR3 spans 17 residues. The full variable domain, completed using reference TRBV9 and TRBJ2-3, is DSGVTQTPKHLITATGQRVTLRCSPRSGDLSVYWYQQSLDQGLQFLIQYYNGEERAKGNILERFSAQQFPDLHSELNLSSLELGDSALYFCASSVAGGSLGTDTQYFGPGTRLTVL.

The chain couples TRBV7-9 to TRBJ1-1; possible D gene TRBD1, 5 bases. V was shortened by 6 bases and J by 1 base, with 9 bases between the two germline ends. CDR3 size: 13 residues. CDR1 is SEHNR, CDR2 FQNEAQ, per germline (reference sequence). The CDR3 sequence: CASRGATNTEAFF. CDR3 nucleotides: TGTGCCAGCAGAGGGGCGACGAACACTGAAGCTTTCTTT.

The chain is built from TRBV30 and TRBJ2-7; D is possibly TRBD1 (5 bases). The germline CDR1 and CDR2 sequences are GTSNPN and SVGIG (reference sequence). The V end was cut by 7 bases, the J end by 0 bases, with 10 bases between. CDR3 length equals 12 residues. The CDR3 spells CAFADTSYEQYF. CDR3 in DNA: TGTGCCTTTGCGGACACCTCCTACGAGCAGTACTTC. Drawing the rest from reference TRBV30 and TRBJ2-7, the complete variable domain is SQTIHQWPATLVQPVGSPLSLECTVEGTSNPNLYWYRQAAGRGLQLLFYSVGIGQISSEVPQNLSASRPQDRQFILSSKKLLLSDSGFYLCAFADTSYEQYFGPGTRLTVT.

This rearrangement joins TRBV4-1 to TRBJ2-3; possibly TRBD2 for D (5 bases). The CDR3 loop spans 15 amino acids. Germline CDR1 MGHRA, CDR2 YSYEKL. Trimming removed 1 base at V and 0 bases at J, with 8 bases between. The CDR3 region has the DNA TGCGCCAGCAGCCAAGCGGGGTCTAGCACAGATACGCAGTATTTT. Protein sequence: CASSQAGSSTDTQYF.

The rearrangement links TRBV30 to TRBJ2-1; 13 bases are shared with TRBD2. This CDR3 has 15 amino acids. J was trimmed by 7 bases and V by 3 bases; bases with no gene match: 6. CDR1 is GTSNPN, CDR2 SVGIG, per germline (reference sequence). Here the CDR3 reads CAWSHPGLAGNEQFF. The CDR3 region has the DNA TGTGCCTGGAGCCACCCGGGACTAGCGGGAAATGAGCAGTTCTTC.

The CDR3 DNA sequence: TGTGCCAGCAGCCAGGGCAATGAGCAGTTCTTC. This encodes CASSQGNEQFF. The J gene is TRBJ2-1, the V gene TRBV9; weak D call: TRBD1 (5 bases). CDR1 is SGDLS and CDR2 is YYNGEE in the germline V gene. V lost 4 bases and J lost 6, with 5 bases in between. The CDR3 contains 11 residues.

This clone was seen once. V is TRBV7-9 and J is TRBJ2-3, with D hard to call. V lost 0 bases, J lost 5 bases, and 6 bases lay in between. The CDR3 is 13 residues long. In germline, CDR1 is SEHNR, CDR2 FQNEAQ (reference sequence). CDR3 nucleotides: TGTGCCAGCAGCTTAGCAGCCGAAGATACGCAGTATTTT. Translating gives CASSLAAEDTQYF. Full variable domain (rest looked up from reference TRBV7-9 and TRBJ2-3): DTGVSQNPRHKITKRGQNVTFRCDPISEHNRLYWYRQTLGQGPEFLTYFQNEAQLEKSRLLSDRFSAERPKGSFSTLEIQRTEQGDSAMYLCASSLAAEDTQYFGPGTRLTVL.

DNA for the CDR3: TGTGCCAGCAGCTCGGGACAGGGGTGGGATGAGCAGTTCTTC. This encodes CASSSGQGWDEQFF. The V and J genes are TRBV7-2 and TRBJ2-1; 10 bases fit TRBD1. The CDR3 is made up of 14 amino acids. Unmatched junction bases numbered 5, after V lost 4 bases and J lost 8 bases. Germline loops: CDR1 SGHTA, CDR2 FQGNSA.

This chain links TRBV4-1 with TRBJ2-3; the D gene is possibly TRBD2 (7 bases). Germline loops: CDR1 MGHRA, CDR2 YSYEKL. The CDR3 has 16 amino acids. V was clipped by 4 bases and J by 2 bases, with 16 bases between them. In nucleotides, the CDR3 is TGCGCCAGCAGCCGTGGAGGGGGACTAAACACAGATACGCAGTATTTT. Its translation is CASSRGGGLNTDTQYF.

The V and J genes are TRBV28 and TRBJ2-3, with 7 bases identical to TRBD1. V lost 3 bases to trimming and J lost 4 bases; unmatched junction nucleotides: 1. The CDR3 covers 13 residues. Germline CDR1 and CDR2: MDHEN and SYDVKM. Here the CDR3 reads CASSFGQADTQYF. The CDR3, as DNA: TGTGCCAGCAGTTTCGGACAGGCAGATACGCAGTATTTT. The variable domain in full, with the rest retrieved from reference TRBV28 and TRBJ2-3, is DVKVTQSSRYLVKRTGEKVFLECVQDMDHENMFWYRQDPGLGLRLIYFSYDVKMKEKGDIPEGYSVSREKKERFSLILESASTNQTSMYLCASSFGQADTQYFGPGTRLTVL.

The chain links TRBV9 to TRBJ1-1; 7 bases are a match to TRBD1. The V gene end was trimmed by 0 bases and the J gene end by 0 bases; junction bases not matched to a gene: 5. The CDR3 runs to 16 residues. CDR1 and CDR2 from the germline V gene are SGDLS and YYNGEE. The CDR3 DNA follows: TGTGCCAGCAGCGTAGCCAGCCAGGGGGTGAACACTGAAGCTTTCTTT. Protein sequence: CASSVASQGVNTEAFF. The entire variable domain, with the rest obtained from reference TRBV9 and TRBJ1-1, is as follows: DSGVTQTPKHLITATGQRVTLRCSPRSGDLSVYWYQQSLDQGLQFLIQYYNGEERAKGNILERFSAQQFPDLHSELNLSSLELGDSALYFCASSVASQGVNTEAFFGQGTRLTVV.

The J gene is TRBJ1-1, the V gene TRBV28; 9 bases map to TRBD1. Germline V gene sequence: CDR1 MDHEN, CDR2 SYDVKM. The J segment lost 1 base and the V segment lost 10 bases, leaving 10 bases of the junction unmatched. CDR3 length: 15 residues. This CDR3 reads CATADRGTRNTEAFF. The CDR3, as DNA: TGTGCCACCGCGGACAGGGGAACGAGGAACACTGAAGCTTTCTTT.

The J gene is TRBJ2-1, the V gene TRBV19; 8 bases are shared with TRBD2. CDR1 is LNHDA, CDR2 SQIVND, per germline (reference sequence). The V segment lost 3 bases and the J segment 14 bases; nucleotides outside the gene matches: 6. The length of the CDR3 is 12 residues. This CDR3 reads CASSMAGGWEFF. The CDR3, as DNA: TGTGCCAGTAGTATGGCGGGAGGTTGGGAGTTCTTC.

The chain uses TRBV5-4 and TRBJ2-5; D perhaps matches TRBD2 (6 bases). Trimming removed 0 bases at V and 5 bases at J, with 11 bases between. The CDR3 contains 14 residues. The germline CDR1 and CDR2 sequences are SGHNT and YYREEE (reference sequence). CDR3 in amino acids: CASSLGLGGETQYF. CDR3 sequence (DNA): TGTGCCAGCAGCTTGGGACTAGGAGGGGAGACCCAGTACTTC.

V is TRBV6-5 and J is TRBJ2-2; tentatively, D is TRBD1 (6 bases). V was cut by 10 bases and J by 5 bases, with 14 bases left in between. Germline V lookup: CDR1 MNHEY, CDR2 SVGAGI. This CDR3 has 13 amino acids. CDR3 nucleotide sequence: TGTGCCACAGGGGCTTCACTGACCGGGGAGCTGTTTTTT. Translating gives CATGASLTGELFF.

The V gene is TRBV13, the J gene TRBJ2-7; the match to TRBD2 covers 10 bases. CDR3 length: 16 residues. V trimming: 0 bases; J trimming: 3 bases; junction bases outside the gene matches: 5. From germline, CDR1 is PRHDT and CDR2 FYEKMQ (reference sequence). CDR3 DNA: TGTGCCAGCAGCTTAGGTGGCCTAGCGGGAGTCTACGAGCAGTACTTC. Its translation is CASSLGGLAGVYEQYF.

The J gene is TRBJ2-1, the V gene TRBV30; 8 bases map to TRBD2. With V trimmed by 0 bases and J by 8 bases, 6 bases remained unmatched. There are 14 residues in the CDR3. CDR1 is GTSNPN, CDR2 SVGIG, per germline (reference sequence). The chain's CDR3 is CAWSVRGGRDEQFF. As DNA, the CDR3 is TGTGCCTGGAGTGTACGCGGGGGGCGGGATGAGCAGTTCTTC.

The chain employs TRBV13 and TRBJ2-7; D unclear. Trimming left V 0 bases short and J 7 bases short, with 13 bases between. Germline V gene lookup returns CDR1 PRHDT and CDR2 FYEKMQ (reference sequence). CDR3 length: 14 residues. In DNA form, the CDR3 reads TGTGCCAGCAGCTTAGGGCCCACAGTTCTTGAGCAGTACTTC. This translates into CASSLGPTVLEQYF.

J is TRBJ2-7 and V is TRBV11-3; TRBD2 matches 9 bases. The CDR3 totals 13 residues. Germline CDR1 is SGHNT and CDR2 is YENEEA. V dropped 5 bases and J dropped 3; count of bases not matched to a gene: 2. The CDR3 loop is CASSPAGGYEQYF. The CDR3 nucleotides read TGTGCCAGCAGCCCAGCGGGAGGCTACGAGCAGTACTTC.

This chain connects TRBV6-1 to TRBJ2-5; 9 bases match TRBD2. J was trimmed by 5 bases and V by 4 bases; bases with no gene match: 8. In germline, CDR1 is MNHNS, CDR2 SASEGT. This CDR3 region has 15 residues. In DNA form, the CDR3 reads TGTGCCAGCAGTGGTGGTAGCGGGAGCTTGGAGACCCAGTACTTC. It yields the protein CASSGGSGSLETQYF.

The CDR3 DNA sequence: TGTGCCAGCAGCGTAGGGGGGACTAGCGACTACGAGCAGTACTTC. Protein: CASSVGGTSDYEQYF. This rearrangement joins TRBV9 to TRBJ2-7, with TRBD2 matching over 10 bases. There are 15 residues in the CDR3. The germline CDR1 and CDR2 sequences are SGDLS and YYNGEE. The trim removed 0 bases at V and 3 bases at J, leaving 3 bases unmatched. The complete variable domain, with remaining parts taken from reference TRBV9 and TRBJ2-7, reads DSGVTQTPKHLITATGQRVTLRCSPRSGDLSVYWYQQSLDQGLQFLIQYYNGEERAKGNILERFSAQQFPDLHSELNLSSLELGDSALYFCASSVGGTSDYEQYFGPGTRLTVT.

This clone has just one count. In nucleotides, the CDR3 is TGTGCCAGCAGTTACGTGGGACAGGGATCTGAAAAACTGTTTTTT. It translates to CASSYVGQGSEKLFF. The J gene is TRBJ1-4, the V gene TRBV6-5; 9 bases align to TRBD1. V shed 2 bases, J shed 7 bases, and the junction held 5 bases outside the gene matches. CDR3 length equals 15 residues. Germline V gene lookup returns CDR1 MNHEY and CDR2 SVGAGI.

This chain uses TRBV6-5 with TRBJ2-1, with TRBD1 as a possible D gene (5 bases). There are 16 residues in the CDR3. With 4 bases removed from V and 5 bases from J, the gap between germline ends came to 18 bases. CDR1 is MNHEY, CDR2 SVGAGI, per germline. CDR3 region: CASSSWGRARDNEQFF. The CDR3 DNA follows: TGTGCCAGCAGTTCCTGGGGCAGGGCCAGAGACAATGAGCAGTTCTTC.